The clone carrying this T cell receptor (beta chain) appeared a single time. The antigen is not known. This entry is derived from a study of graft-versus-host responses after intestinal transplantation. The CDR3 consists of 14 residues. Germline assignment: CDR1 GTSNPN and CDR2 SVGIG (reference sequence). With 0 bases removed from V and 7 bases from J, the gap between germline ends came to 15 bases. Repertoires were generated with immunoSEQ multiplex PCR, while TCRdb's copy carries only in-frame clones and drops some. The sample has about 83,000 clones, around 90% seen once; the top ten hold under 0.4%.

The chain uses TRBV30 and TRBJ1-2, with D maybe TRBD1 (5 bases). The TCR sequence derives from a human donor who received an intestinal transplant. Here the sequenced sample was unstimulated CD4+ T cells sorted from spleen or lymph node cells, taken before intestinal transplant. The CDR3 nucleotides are TGTGCCTGGAGTGTACAACGCTGGGGGGGTGGCTACACCTTC. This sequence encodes CAWSVQRWGGGYTF.